The 7 T cell receptor beta chains in this list originate from one sample, sequenced in a study of tumor and adjacent non-tumor tissue in lung cancer. TCRbeta libraries were built with three rounds of nested PCR, modified from ARM-PCR. TCRdb reprocessed the multiplex PCR reads with MiXCR, giving one entry per CDR3 protein. The sample includes 65,000 to 95,000 distinct CDR3 sequences, around 70% of them seen just once. No cell sorting was done before RNA was extracted from the tissue. The sequenced sample was lung tumor tissue. The source is a woman in her 70s with non-small cell lung cancer.

This chain uses TRBV11-1 with TRBJ2-1; 7 bases align to TRBD2. The CDR3 consists of 12 residues. Trimming cost V 7 bases and J 9 bases; bases outside gene matches: 6. The germline V gene encodes CDR1 SGHAT and CDR2 FQDESV (reference sequence). The CDR3 coding sequence is TGTGCCAGCAAGGGAGGGCGGTTTGAGCAGTTCTTC. This encodes CASKGGRFEQFF.

This clonotype was seen once. This may stem from a read error, because a much larger clone lies one nucleotide away. The chain links TRBV20-1 to TRBJ1-6, with unresolved D. CDR1 and CDR2 from the germline V gene are DFQATT and SNEGSKA (reference sequence). This CDR3 contains 14 residues. V was trimmed by 2 bases and J by 7 bases, leaving 12 bases between them. CDR3 bases: TGCAGTGCTAGAAAAAAAGGGCGAAATTCACCCCTCCACTTT. This translates into CSARKKGRNSPLHF.

The chain recombines TRBV6-5 with TRBJ1-1; D possibly corresponds to TRBD1 (5 bases). CDR3 length equals 14 residues. Germline-derived CDR1 and CDR2 are MNHEY and SVGAGI. Trimming cost V 5 bases and J 7 bases, with 17 bases left between them. The CDR3 loop is CASSHRMSDIEAFF. The CDR3 DNA is TGTGCCAGCAGTCACAGGATGTCGGACATTGAAGCTTTCTTT.

The chain has TRBV28 and TRBJ2-3; D is unresolved. Germline loops: CDR1 MDHEN, CDR2 SYDVKM. This CDR3 has 14 amino acids. Trimming stripped 5 bases from V and 8 bases from J, with 17 bases between. The DNA for the CDR3 is TGTGCCAGCAGTGTGGGTCGGGCCCTCAGTACGCAGTATTTT. The encoded protein is CASSVGRALSTQYF.

This clonotype was counted many times. The rearrangement links TRBV5-8 to TRBJ1-4, with D perhaps matching TRBD1 (5 bases). Trimming left V 2 bases short and J 8 bases short, with 16 bases between. Germline V gives CDR1 SGHTS, CDR2 YDEGEE. This CDR3 has 15 residues. CDR3 nucleotide sequence: TGTGCCAGCAGCTTAAGAGGGGACCCTGGGGAAAAACTGTTTTTT. It translates to CASSLRGDPGEKLFF.

This chain connects TRBV5-1 to TRBJ2-7, with D perhaps matching TRBD1 (6 bases). Germline-derived CDR1 and CDR2 are SGHRS and YFSETQ. CDR3 length equals 11 residues. Deletions cut 9 bases from V and 6 bases from J, with 13 bases between. CDR3 in DNA: TGCGCCACCCACGGACAGACCGAGCAGTACTTC. Its protein is CATHGQTEQYF.

Remarks on this clonotype: Since the CDR3 does not end with the conserved phenylalanine or tryptophan, this likely comes from a read error. The DNA of the CDR3 is TGTGCCAGTAGTATATTGGCCCCTATACAGGGGGCTGAGCCCCAGCATTGT. Protein sequence: CASSILAPIQGAEPQHC. The chain joins TRBV19 to TRBJ1-5, with TRBD1 identical over 9 bases. The CDR3 loop spans 17 amino acids. Trimming at V came to 2 bases and at J to 8 bases, leaving 13 bases not matched to a gene. The V gene's germline CDR1 is LNHDA and CDR2 SQIVND (reference sequence).